This record concerns one T cell receptor (beta chain) sequence. Its target is unknown. This record comes from a study of T cell repertoires in cytomegalovirus infection. V was pared by 5 bases and J by 3 bases, with 7 bases of the junction left unmatched. Germline V gene sequence: CDR1 LNHDA, CDR2 SQIVND (reference sequence). This CDR3 region has 14 residues. MiXCR, run by TCRdb on the reads, gives a single entry per CDR3 protein. Among 100,000 or so distinct CDR3 sequences listed, about 29% were seen once. Sequencing was performed on CD8+ T cells from cultured PBMCs, taken from culture after CMV antigen stimulation. The V call is TRBV19, the J call TRBJ2-7; 7 nucleotides match TRBD2. The source is a human donor in good health (CMV status not recorded). Some clones in this sample may be carry-over from other donors' samples. CDR3: CASSYGLAVYEQYF. The CDR3 bases are TGTGCCAGTAGTTACGGTCTAGCGGTCTACGAGCAGTACTTC.